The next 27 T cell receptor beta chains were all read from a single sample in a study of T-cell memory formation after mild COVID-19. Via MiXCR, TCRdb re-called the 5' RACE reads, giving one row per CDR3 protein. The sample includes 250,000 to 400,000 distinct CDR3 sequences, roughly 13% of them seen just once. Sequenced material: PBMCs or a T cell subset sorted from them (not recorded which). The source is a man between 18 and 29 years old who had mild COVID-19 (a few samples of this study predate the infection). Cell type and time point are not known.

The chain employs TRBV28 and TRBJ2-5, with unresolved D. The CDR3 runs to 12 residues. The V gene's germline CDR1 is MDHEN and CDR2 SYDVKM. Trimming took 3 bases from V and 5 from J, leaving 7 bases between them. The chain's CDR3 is CASSFIAETQYF. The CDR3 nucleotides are TGTGCCAGCAGTTTTATTGCGGAGACCCAGTACTTC.

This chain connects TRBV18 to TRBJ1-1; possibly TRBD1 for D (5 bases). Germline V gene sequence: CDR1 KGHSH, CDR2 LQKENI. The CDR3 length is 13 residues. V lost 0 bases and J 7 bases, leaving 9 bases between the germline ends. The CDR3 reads CASSPPVRDEAFF. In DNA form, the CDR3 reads TGTGCCAGCTCACCACCGGTCAGGGATGAAGCTTTCTTT.

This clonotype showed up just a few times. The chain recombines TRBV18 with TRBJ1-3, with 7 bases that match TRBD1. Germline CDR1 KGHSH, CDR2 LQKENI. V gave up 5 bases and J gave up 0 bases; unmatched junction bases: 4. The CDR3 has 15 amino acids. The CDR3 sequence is CASSSAGGSGNTIYF. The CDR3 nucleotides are TGTGCCAGCTCATCCGCAGGGGGCTCTGGAAACACCATATATTTT.

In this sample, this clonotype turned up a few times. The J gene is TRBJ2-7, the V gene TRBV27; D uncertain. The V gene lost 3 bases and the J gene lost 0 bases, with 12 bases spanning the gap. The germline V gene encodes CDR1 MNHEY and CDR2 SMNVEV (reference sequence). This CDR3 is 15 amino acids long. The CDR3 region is CASSLNSLSSYEQYF. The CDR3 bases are TGTGCCAGCAGTTTGAACAGCCTAAGCTCCTACGAGCAGTACTTC.

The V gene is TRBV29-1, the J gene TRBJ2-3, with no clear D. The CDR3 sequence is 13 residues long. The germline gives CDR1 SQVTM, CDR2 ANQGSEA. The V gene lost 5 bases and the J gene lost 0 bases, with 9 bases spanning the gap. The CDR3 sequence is CSVRSLSTDTQYF. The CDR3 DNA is TGCAGCGTTCGCAGCCTTAGCACAGATACGCAGTATTTT.

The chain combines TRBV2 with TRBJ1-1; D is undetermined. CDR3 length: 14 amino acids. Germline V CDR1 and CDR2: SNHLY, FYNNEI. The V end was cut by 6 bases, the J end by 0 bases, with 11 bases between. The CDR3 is CASRRDGMNTEAFF. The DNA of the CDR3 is TGTGCCAGCAGACGGGATGGGATGAACACTGAAGCTTTCTTT.

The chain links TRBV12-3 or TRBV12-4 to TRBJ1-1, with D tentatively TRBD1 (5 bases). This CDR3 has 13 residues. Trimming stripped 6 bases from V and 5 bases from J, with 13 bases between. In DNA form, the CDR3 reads TGTGCCAGCAGCCCCAAGGGACTAACTGAAGCTTTCTTT. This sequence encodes CASSPKGLTEAFF.

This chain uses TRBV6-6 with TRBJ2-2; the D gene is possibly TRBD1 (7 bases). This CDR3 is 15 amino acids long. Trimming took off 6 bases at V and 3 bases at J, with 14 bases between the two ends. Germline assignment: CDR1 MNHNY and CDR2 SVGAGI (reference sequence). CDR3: CASRGGDRDTGELFF. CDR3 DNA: TGTGCCAGCAGGGGGGGAGACAGGGACACCGGGGAGCTGTTTTTT.

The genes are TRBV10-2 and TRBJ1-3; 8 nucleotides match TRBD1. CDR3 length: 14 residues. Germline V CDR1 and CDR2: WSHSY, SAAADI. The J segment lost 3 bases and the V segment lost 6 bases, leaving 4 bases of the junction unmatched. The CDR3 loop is CASSRGLDGNTIYF. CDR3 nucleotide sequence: TGCGCCAGCAGCAGGGGGCTGGATGGAAACACCATATATTTT.

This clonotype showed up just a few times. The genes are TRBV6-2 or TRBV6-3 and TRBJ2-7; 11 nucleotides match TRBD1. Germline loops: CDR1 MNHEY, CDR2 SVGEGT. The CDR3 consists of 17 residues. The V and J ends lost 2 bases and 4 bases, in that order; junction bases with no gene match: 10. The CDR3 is CASSYPPGQGALYEQYF. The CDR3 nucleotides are TGTGCCAGCAGTTACCCCCCCGGACAGGGGGCCTTATACGAGCAGTACTTC.

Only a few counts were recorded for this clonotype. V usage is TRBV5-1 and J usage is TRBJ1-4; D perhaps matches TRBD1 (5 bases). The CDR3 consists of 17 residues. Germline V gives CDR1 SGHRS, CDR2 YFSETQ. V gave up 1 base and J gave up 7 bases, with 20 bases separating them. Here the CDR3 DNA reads TGCGCCAGCAGCTTGATGCTGGGGGGTGACCCTGGTGAAAAACTGTTTTTT. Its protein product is CASSLMLGGDPGEKLFF.

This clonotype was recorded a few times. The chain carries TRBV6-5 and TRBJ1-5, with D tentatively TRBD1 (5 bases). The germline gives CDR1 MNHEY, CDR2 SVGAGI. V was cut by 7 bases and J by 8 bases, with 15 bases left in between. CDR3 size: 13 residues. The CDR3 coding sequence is TGTGCCAGCAAGCGGGGGGGAACGGAGCCCCAGCATTTT. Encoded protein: CASKRGGTEPQHF.

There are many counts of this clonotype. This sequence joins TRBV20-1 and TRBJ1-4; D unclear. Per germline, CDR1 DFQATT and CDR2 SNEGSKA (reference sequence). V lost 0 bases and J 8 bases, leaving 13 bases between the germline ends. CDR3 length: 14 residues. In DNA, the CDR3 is TGCAGTGCTAGAGATCGGCATTATATAGAAAAACTGTTTTTT. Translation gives CSARDRHYIEKLFF.

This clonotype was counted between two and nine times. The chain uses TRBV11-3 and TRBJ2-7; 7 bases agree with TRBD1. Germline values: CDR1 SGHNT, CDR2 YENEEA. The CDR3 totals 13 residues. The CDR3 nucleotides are TGTGCCAGCAGCCTAGACAGGGACTACGAGCAGTACGTC. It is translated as CASSLDRDYEQYV.

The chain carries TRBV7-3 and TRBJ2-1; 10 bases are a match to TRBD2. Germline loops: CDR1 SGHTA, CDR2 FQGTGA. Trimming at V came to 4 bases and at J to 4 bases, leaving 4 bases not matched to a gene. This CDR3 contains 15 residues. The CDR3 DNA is TGTGCCAGCAGCTCCGAGCGGGGGGGATACAATGAGCAGTTCTTC. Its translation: CASSSERGGYNEQFF.

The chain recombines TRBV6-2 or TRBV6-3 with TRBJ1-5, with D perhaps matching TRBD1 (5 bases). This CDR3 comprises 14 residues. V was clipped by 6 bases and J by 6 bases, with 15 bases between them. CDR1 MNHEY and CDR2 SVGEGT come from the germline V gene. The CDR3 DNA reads TGTGCCAGCAGGGGACCCCCAGGACGTCAGCCCCAGCATTTT. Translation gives CASRGPPGRQPQHF.

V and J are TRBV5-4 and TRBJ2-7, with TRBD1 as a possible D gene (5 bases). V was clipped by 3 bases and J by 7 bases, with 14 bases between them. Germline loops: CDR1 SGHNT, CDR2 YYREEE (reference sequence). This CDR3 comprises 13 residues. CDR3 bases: TGTGCCAGCAGCTCAGGGTACCTTCTTGAGCAGTACTTC. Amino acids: CASSSGYLLEQYF. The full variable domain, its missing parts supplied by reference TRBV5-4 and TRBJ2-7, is ETGVTQSPTHLIKTRGQQVTLRCSSQSGHNTVSWYQQALGQGPQFIFQYYREEENGRGNFPPRFSGLQFPNYSSELNVNALELDDSALYLCASSSGYLLEQYFGPGTRLTVT.

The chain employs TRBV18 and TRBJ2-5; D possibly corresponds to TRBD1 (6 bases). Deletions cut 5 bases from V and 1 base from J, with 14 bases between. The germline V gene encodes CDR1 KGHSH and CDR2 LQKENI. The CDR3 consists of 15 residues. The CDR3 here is CASSAFTGSQETQYF. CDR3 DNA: TGTGCCAGCTCAGCTTTTACAGGGTCCCAAGAGACCCAGTACTTC.

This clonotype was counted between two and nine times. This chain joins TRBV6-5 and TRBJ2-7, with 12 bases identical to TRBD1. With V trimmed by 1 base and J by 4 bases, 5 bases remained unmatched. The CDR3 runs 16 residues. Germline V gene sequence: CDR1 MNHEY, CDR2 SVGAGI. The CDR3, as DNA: TGTGCCAGCAGTTACTGGGGACAGGGGGCGTTATACGAGCAGTACTTC. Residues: CASSYWGQGALYEQYF.

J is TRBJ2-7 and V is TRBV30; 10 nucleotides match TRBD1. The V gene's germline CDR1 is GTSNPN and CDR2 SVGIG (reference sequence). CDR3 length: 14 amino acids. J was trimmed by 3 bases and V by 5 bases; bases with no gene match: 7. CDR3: CAWDPGQGYYEQYF. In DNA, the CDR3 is TGTGCCTGGGACCCGGGACAGGGGTACTACGAGCAGTACTTC.

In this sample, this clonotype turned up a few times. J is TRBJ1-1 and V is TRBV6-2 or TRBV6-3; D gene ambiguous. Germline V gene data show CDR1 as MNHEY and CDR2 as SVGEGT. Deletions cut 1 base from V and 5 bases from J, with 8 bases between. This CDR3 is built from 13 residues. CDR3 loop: CASSYWGPTEAFF. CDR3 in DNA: TGTGCCAGCAGTTACTGGGGTCCTACTGAAGCTTTCTTT.

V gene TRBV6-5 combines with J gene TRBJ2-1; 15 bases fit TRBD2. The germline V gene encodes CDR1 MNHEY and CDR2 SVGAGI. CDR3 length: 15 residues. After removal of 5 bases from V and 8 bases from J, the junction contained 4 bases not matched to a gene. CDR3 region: CASSGLAGGHDEQFF. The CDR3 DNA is TGTGCCAGCAGTGGACTAGCGGGGGGGCACGATGAGCAGTTCTTC.

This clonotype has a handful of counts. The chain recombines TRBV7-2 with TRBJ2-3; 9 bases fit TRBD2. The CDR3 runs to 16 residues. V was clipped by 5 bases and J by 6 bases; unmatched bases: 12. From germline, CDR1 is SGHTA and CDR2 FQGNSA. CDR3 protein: CASSRASGALMDTQYF. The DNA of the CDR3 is TGTGCCAGCAGCCGCGCTAGCGGGGCTCTAATGGATACGCAGTATTTT.

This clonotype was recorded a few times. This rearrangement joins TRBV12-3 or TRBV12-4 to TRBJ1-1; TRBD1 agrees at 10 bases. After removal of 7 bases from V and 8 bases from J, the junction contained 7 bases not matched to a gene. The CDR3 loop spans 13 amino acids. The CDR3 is CASTGTGVSEAFF. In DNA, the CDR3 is TGTGCCAGCACCGGGACAGGGGTCTCCGAAGCTTTCTTT.

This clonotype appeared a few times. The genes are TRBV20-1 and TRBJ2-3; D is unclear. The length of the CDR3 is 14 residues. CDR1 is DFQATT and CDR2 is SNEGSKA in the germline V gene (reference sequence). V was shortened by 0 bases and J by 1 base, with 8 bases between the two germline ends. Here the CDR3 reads CSARDVVGTDTQYF. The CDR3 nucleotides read TGCAGTGCTAGAGATGTAGTAGGCACAGATACGCAGTATTTT.

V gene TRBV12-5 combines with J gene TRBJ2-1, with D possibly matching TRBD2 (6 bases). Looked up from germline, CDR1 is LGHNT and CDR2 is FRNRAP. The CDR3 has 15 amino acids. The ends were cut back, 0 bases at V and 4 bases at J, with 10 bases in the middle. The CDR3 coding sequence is TGTGCTAGTGGTTTGGTACTCGGGGGTTACAATGAGCAGTTCTTC. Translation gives CASGLVLGGYNEQFF.

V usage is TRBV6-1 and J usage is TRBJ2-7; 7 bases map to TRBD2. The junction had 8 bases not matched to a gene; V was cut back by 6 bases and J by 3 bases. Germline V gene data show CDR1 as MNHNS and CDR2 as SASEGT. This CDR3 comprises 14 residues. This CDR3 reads CASSVGGTFYEQYF. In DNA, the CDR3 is TGTGCCAGCAGCGTGGGAGGGACTTTCTACGAGCAGTACTTC.